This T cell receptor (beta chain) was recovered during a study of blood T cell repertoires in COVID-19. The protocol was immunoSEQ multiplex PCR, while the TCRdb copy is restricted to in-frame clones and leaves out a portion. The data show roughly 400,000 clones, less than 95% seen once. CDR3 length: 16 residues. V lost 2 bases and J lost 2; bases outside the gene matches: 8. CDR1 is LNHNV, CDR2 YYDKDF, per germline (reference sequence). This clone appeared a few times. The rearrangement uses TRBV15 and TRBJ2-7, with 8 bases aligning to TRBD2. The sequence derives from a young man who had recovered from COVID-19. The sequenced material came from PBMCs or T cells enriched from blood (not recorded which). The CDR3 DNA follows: TGTGCCACCAGCAGACCCCCGGGACTAGGGGCCTACGAGCAGTACTTC. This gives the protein CATSRPPGLGAYEQYF.